The 15 T cell receptor beta chains presented below share a single source sample, sequenced in a study of blood T cell repertoires in COVID-19. Produced via immunoSEQ multiplex PCR; TCRdb's table is partial and in-frame only. Here the sample spans around 220,000 clones, 80% to 95% being singletons. Sequenced input: PBMCs or T cells enriched from blood (not recorded which). The receptors stem from a woman aged 18-29 years who had recovered from COVID-19.

The rearrangement uses TRBV5-1 and TRBJ1-1; a weak D match, TRBD1 (5 bases). Germline loops: CDR1 SGHRS, CDR2 YFSETQ. The V end was cut by 1 base, the J end by 6 bases, with 16 bases between. The CDR3 length is 15 residues. This CDR3 reads CASSLLQGNSAEAFF. The CDR3 region has the DNA TGCGCCAGCAGCTTGCTCCAGGGAAACAGCGCTGAAGCTTTCTTT.

This clone was found once. The chain recombines TRBV6-5 with TRBJ2-4; 10 bases agree with TRBD1. Germline lookup yields CDR1 MNHEY and CDR2 SVGAGI. This CDR3 is 15 amino acids long. The ends lost 6 bases at V and 9 bases at J; junction bases unmatched: 11. The CDR3 loop is CASRPGTGVGAIQYF. The CDR3 DNA is TGTGCCAGCAGGCCCGGGACAGGGGTGGGTGCCATTCAGTACTTC.

V and J are TRBV6-5 and TRBJ1-5; possibly TRBD1 for D (6 bases). This CDR3 comprises 14 residues. Germline V gene lookup returns CDR1 MNHEY and CDR2 SVGAGI. V was shortened by 6 bases and J by 3 bases, with 12 bases between the two germline ends. As DNA, the CDR3 is TGTGCCAGCAGGGACAGTGCATACAATCAGCCCCAGCATTTT. As protein: CASRDSAYNQPQHF.

This chain uses TRBV5-1 with TRBJ2-7; possibly TRBD1 for D (5 bases). This CDR3 has 14 residues. With 4 bases removed from V and 3 bases from J, the gap between germline ends came to 14 bases. Germline loops: CDR1 SGHRS, CDR2 YFSETQ. CDR3 nucleotide sequence: TGCGCCAGCAGCACGACTGTTCAGGGCTACGAGCAGTACTTC. As protein: CASSTTVQGYEQYF.

The genes are TRBV24-1 and TRBJ2-1; 8 nucleotides match TRBD2. Germline V lookup: CDR1 KGHDR, CDR2 SFDVKD. Trimming cost V 4 bases and J 8 bases; bases outside gene matches: 9. The CDR3 runs to 15 residues. The CDR3 nucleotides are TGTGCCACCAGTGAGGGACTAGGGTATACGCATGAGCAGTTCTTC. Amino acid sequence: CATSEGLGYTHEQFF.

The J gene is TRBJ1-6, the V gene TRBV7-2; tentative D call: TRBD1 (6 bases). The CDR3 contains 15 residues. The germline gives CDR1 SGHTA, CDR2 FQGNSA. V lost 3 bases and J lost 7, with 13 bases in between. The CDR3, as DNA: TGTGCCAGCAGCTTCTCAGACAGGATAAATTCACCCCTCCACTTT. Its translation is CASSFSDRINSPLHF.

The J gene is TRBJ1-1, the V gene TRBV20-1; D gene uncertain. This CDR3 is 13 amino acids long. The V and J ends lost 3 bases and 0 bases respectively, with 8 bases between them. Germline values: CDR1 DFQATT, CDR2 SNEGSKA (reference sequence). This CDR3 reads CSASRGMNTEAFF. CDR3 nucleotide sequence: TGCAGTGCTAGTCGGGGTATGAACACTGAAGCTTTCTTT.

The rearrangement joins TRBV2 to TRBJ2-2; the D gene is possibly TRBD1 (7 bases). Germline CDR1 reads SNHLY; CDR2 reads FYNNEI. There are 15 residues in the CDR3. Trimming removed 4 bases at V and 4 bases at J, with 13 bases between. The CDR3 DNA reads TGTGCCAGCAGTGTTGAGCAGGGGGGCACCGGGGAGCTGTTTTTT. Translation: CASSVEQGGTGELFF.

The V call is TRBV27, the J call TRBJ1-1; D might be TRBD1 (6 bases). Trimming shortened V by 6 bases and J by 10 bases, and 18 bases separated the two germline ends. This CDR3 is 13 amino acids long. The germline CDR1 and CDR2 sequences are MNHEY and SMNVEV (reference sequence). The CDR3 region is CASRIQLTGLAFF. The CDR3 nucleotides are TGTGCCAGCAGAATACAACTCACAGGGCTAGCTTTCTTT.

The V and J genes are TRBV6-5 and TRBJ1-6; D may be TRBD1 (6 bases). Germline lookup yields CDR1 MNHEY and CDR2 SVGAGI. This CDR3 contains 13 residues. Trimming took 6 bases from V and 14 from J, leaving 17 bases between them. The CDR3 protein is CASSPRGGGSLHF. CDR3 bases: TGTGCCAGCAGCCCCCGAGGGGGGGGGTCCCTCCACTTT.

This rearrangement joins TRBV7-8 to TRBJ2-7; D is perhaps TRBD2 (6 bases). Germline assignment: CDR1 SGHVS and CDR2 FQNEAQ. Trimming left V 5 bases short and J 2 bases short, with 16 bases between. The CDR3 has 15 amino acids. The CDR3 DNA follows: TGTGCCAGCAGCACAATGGACTATTCTCCCTACGAGCAGTACTTC. It specifies CASSTMDYSPYEQYF.

The genes are TRBV10-3 and TRBJ2-1, with TRBD1 matching over 9 bases. CDR3 length equals 17 residues. Trimming removed 3 bases from V and 4 bases from J; junction bases left unmatched: 10. Germline CDR1 is ENHRY and CDR2 is SYGVKD. The CDR3 region is CAISDFPGQGNYNEQFF. CDR3 coding DNA: TGTGCCATCAGTGATTTCCCCGGACAGGGGAATTACAATGAGCAGTTCTTC.

The V and J genes are TRBV3-1 (or the pseudogene TRBV3-2) and TRBJ1-2; possibly TRBD1 for D (5 bases). This CDR3 comprises 18 residues. In germline, CDR1 is LGHDT, CDR2 YNNKEL (reference sequence). V lost 2 bases, J lost 0 bases, and 19 bases lay in between. CDR3 in amino acids: CASSQNEQTAGSNYGYTF. CDR3 sequence (DNA): TGTGCCAGCAGCCAAAATGAGCAGACAGCGGGCTCTAACTATGGCTACACCTTC.

The V gene is TRBV5-1, the J gene TRBJ2-7; D perhaps matches TRBD2 (6 bases). V shed 0 bases and J shed 3 bases, with 7 bases lying between them. The CDR3 extends over 13 amino acids. Germline-derived CDR1 and CDR2 are SGHRS and YFSETQ. CDR3 sequence reads: CASSLGLGYEQYF. Written as DNA, the CDR3 is TGCGCCAGCAGCTTGGGACTAGGCTACGAGCAGTACTTC. The full variable domain, in which reference TRBV5-1 and TRBJ2-7 provide the parts outside the CDR3, is KAGVTQTPRYLIKTRGQQVTLSCSPISGHRSVSWYQQTPGQGLQFLFEYFSETQRNKGNFPGRFSGRQFSNSRSEMNVSTLELGDSALYLCASSLGLGYEQYFGPGTRLTVT.

J is TRBJ2-7 and V is TRBV10-2; 8 bases map to TRBD2. Germline lookup yields CDR1 WSHSY and CDR2 SAAADI. CDR3 length equals 14 residues. The junction had 5 bases not matched to a gene; V was cut back by 6 bases and J by 1 base. CDR3: CASRVAGISYEQYF. The CDR3 DNA reads TGCGCCAGCAGAGTAGCGGGAATATCCTACGAGCAGTACTTC.